These 21 T cell receptor beta chains were sequenced from one sample in a study of blood T cell repertoires in COVID-19. The data were produced by immunoSEQ multiplex PCR, yet TCRdb's version contains in-frame clones alone and is incomplete. The data hold 150,000 to 200,000 clones, with roughly 85% observed a single time. The sequenced sample was peripheral blood. Every receptor here comes from a woman aged 70 to 79 with acute or convalescent COVID-19.

V gene TRBV19 combines with J gene TRBJ1-1; TRBD1 matches at 9 bases. CDR3 size: 15 residues. Trimming removed 7 bases from V and 0 bases from J; junction bases left unmatched: 6. The germline gives CDR1 LNHDA, CDR2 SQIVND (reference sequence). The CDR3, as DNA: TGTGCCAGTACCATAGGGACAGGGCTGAACACTGAAGCTTTCTTT. Translating it yields CASTIGTGLNTEAFF. Full variable domain (outside the CDR3, taken from reference TRBV19 and TRBJ1-1): DGGITQSPKYLFRKEGQNVTLSCEQNLNHDAMYWYRQDPGQGLRLIYYSQIVNDFQKGDIAEGYSVSREKKESFPLTVTSAQKNPTAFYLCASTIGTGLNTEAFFGQGTRLTVV.

This chain joins TRBV7-2 and TRBJ1-1; no firm D call. Per germline, CDR1 SGHTA and CDR2 FQGNSA. The V gene lost 1 base and the J gene lost 1 base, with 4 bases spanning the gap. CDR3 length equals 13 residues. CDR3 in DNA: TGTGCCAGCAGCTTAGGCAGGAACACTGAAGCTTTCTTT. Its translation is CASSLGRNTEAFF.

The chain uses TRBV15 and TRBJ2-5, with 11 bases identical to TRBD1. The CDR3 loop spans 19 amino acids. The germline gives CDR1 LNHNV, CDR2 YYDKDF (reference sequence). J gave up 0 bases and V 5 bases, and 14 bases lay outside the gene matches. CDR3 DNA: TGTGCCACCAGCGGGAAAGGGACAGGGGGGCCCCAGTACCAAGAGACCCAGTACTTC. Translation: CATSGKGTGGPQYQETQYF.

V is TRBV2 and J is TRBJ1-1; 7 nucleotides match TRBD1. The length of the CDR3 is 14 residues. The V segment lost 5 bases and the J segment 3 bases; nucleotides outside the gene matches: 6. CDR1 is SNHLY, CDR2 FYNNEI, per germline. The CDR3 region is CASSTDRLDTEAFF. The CDR3 nucleotides are TGTGCCAGCAGTACGGACAGGTTGGACACTGAAGCTTTCTTT.

V gene TRBV30 combines with J gene TRBJ1-2; tentative D call: TRBD1 (5 bases). This CDR3 comprises 13 residues. From germline, CDR1 is GTSNPN and CDR2 SVGIG (reference sequence). The V and J ends lost 2 bases and 8 bases respectively, with 15 bases between them. The CDR3: CAWSRQTGSGYTF. CDR3 in DNA: TGTGCCTGGAGTAGACAGACCGGTTCCGGCTACACCTTC. Combining the CDR3 with reference TRBV30 and TRBJ1-2 gives the whole variable domain SQTIHQWPATLVQPVGSPLSLECTVEGTSNPNLYWYRQAAGRGLQLLFYSVGIGQISSEVPQNLSASRPQDRQFILSSKKLLLSDSGFYLCAWSRQTGSGYTFGSGTRLTVV.

V usage is TRBV5-1 and J usage is TRBJ2-5; 10 positions match TRBD1. Germline CDR1 is SGHRS and CDR2 is YFSETQ. V lost 5 bases and J lost 5; bases outside the gene matches: 6. The CDR3 is 14 amino acids. CDR3 bases: TGCGCCAGCAGGGACAGGGGGAATGCGGAGACCCAGTACTTC. Protein: CASRDRGNAETQYF.

This clone was seen a handful of times. The chain recombines TRBV7-8 with TRBJ1-5, with a possible D match to TRBD1 (6 bases). V lost 5 bases to trimming and J lost 3 bases, with 14 bases between them. Germline V gene data show CDR1 as SGHVS and CDR2 as FQNEAQ. The CDR3 has 15 amino acids. The CDR3 coding sequence is TGTGCCAGCAGCCCCATAGGGGGTATCAATCAGCCCCAGCATTTT. This gives the protein CASSPIGGINQPQHF.

The chain recombines TRBV14 with TRBJ2-1, with a possible D match to TRBD1 (5 bases). Germline V gene sequence: CDR1 SGHDN, CDR2 FVKESK. The length of the CDR3 is 18 residues. Trimming cost V 0 bases and J 4 bases, with 19 bases left between them. Written as DNA, the CDR3 is TGTGCCAGCAGCCAAGACGTGTCATTAGGGGCTATATACAATGAGCAGTTCTTC. Translation: CASSQDVSLGAIYNEQFF. The whole variable domain, filled in from reference TRBV14 and TRBJ2-1, reads EAGVTQFPSHSVIEKGQTVTLRCDPISGHDNLYWYRRVMGKEIKFLLHFVKESKQDESGMPNNRFLAERTGGTYSTLKVQPAELEDSGVYFCASSQDVSLGAIYNEQFFGPGTRLTVL.

The chain couples TRBV5-1 to TRBJ2-7; no reliable D call. This CDR3 is built from 13 residues. CDR1 is SGHRS and CDR2 is YFSETQ in the germline V gene. The V end lost 3 bases, the J end lost 2 bases, and 9 bases lay between the germline ends. CDR3 nucleotide sequence: TGCGCCAGCAGCTCGACTCTTACCTACGAGCAGTACTTC. It is translated as CASSSTLTYEQYF. The full variable domain, its missing parts supplied by reference TRBV5-1 and TRBJ2-7, is KAGVTQTPRYLIKTRGQQVTLSCSPISGHRSVSWYQQTPGQGLQFLFEYFSETQRNKGNFPGRFSGRQFSNSRSEMNVSTLELGDSALYLCASSSTLTYEQYFGPGTRLTVT.

The chain recombines TRBV23-1 with TRBJ1-4; D is ambiguous. TRBV23-1 is known as an ORF, though its function is uncertain. V lost 1 base to trimming and J lost 4 bases, with 7 bases between them. The CDR3 spans 14 residues. The DNA for the CDR3 is TGCGCCAGCAGTCAATACTCTCATAATGAAAAACTGTTTTTT. As protein: CASSQYSHNEKLFF.

Only one count was recorded for this clone. The V and J genes are TRBV10-3 and TRBJ2-3, with 11 bases matching TRBD2. This CDR3 is built from 15 residues. The V segment lost 11 bases and the J segment 2 bases; nucleotides outside the gene matches: 9. Germline V gives CDR1 ENHRY, CDR2 SYGVKD. The CDR3 DNA reads as TGTGCCGCATCCGCGACTAGCGGGGACACAGATACGCAGTATTTT. Protein: CAASATSGDTDTQYF.

The table lists this clone with many counts. This sequence joins TRBV5-1 and TRBJ2-2, with TRBD2 matching over 12 bases. The germline V gene has CDR1 SGHRS and CDR2 YFSETQ. Losses at the gene ends were 0 bases for V and 6 bases for J; bases not matched to a gene: 3. This CDR3 is 16 amino acids long. The CDR3 sequence is CASSLVLAGGAGELFF. The CDR3 DNA sequence: TGCGCCAGCAGCTTGGTACTAGCGGGAGGTGCCGGGGAGCTGTTTTTT.

The chain combines TRBV5-1 with TRBJ2-1, with 8 nucleotides matching TRBD2. V lost 3 bases to trimming and J lost 0 bases; unmatched junction nucleotides: 8. The CDR3 is made up of 17 amino acids. CDR1 and CDR2 from the germline V gene are SGHRS and YFSETQ. This CDR3 is CASSSGVAGISYNEQFF. The CDR3 nucleotides are TGCGCCAGCAGCTCTGGGGTAGCGGGAATCTCCTACAATGAGCAGTTCTTC.

This clone was seen only once. This sequence joins TRBV12-5 and TRBJ2-1; D might be TRBD1 (5 bases). The CDR3 runs 14 residues. V lost 6 bases and J 7 bases, leaving 16 bases between the germline ends. Germline CDR1 and CDR2: LGHNT and FRNRAP. The chain's CDR3 is CASGGNRGVNEQFF. As DNA, the CDR3 is TGTGCTAGTGGGGGGAATAGGGGTGTGAATGAGCAGTTCTTC.

V is TRBV6-5 and J is TRBJ2-7, with TRBD2 as a possible D gene (5 bases). There are 14 residues in the CDR3. Trimming took off 8 bases at V and 2 bases at J, with 16 bases between the two ends. The germline gives CDR1 MNHEY, CDR2 SVGAGI. CDR3 DNA sequence: TGTGCCAGCCTTGATCCTAGCCTGACCTACGAGCAGTACTTC. Translated: CASLDPSLTYEQYF.

This chain joins TRBV7-9 and TRBJ2-1, with D perhaps matching TRBD2 (6 bases). Germline lookup yields CDR1 SEHNR and CDR2 FQNEAQ (reference sequence). Deletions cut 5 bases from V and 10 bases from J, with 18 bases between. The CDR3 consists of 14 residues. The CDR3 is CASSTGPTGDEQFF. The CDR3 nucleotides read TGTGCCAGCAGCACCGGGCCGACGGGGGACGAGCAGTTCTTC. The variable domain in full, completed from reference TRBV7-9 and TRBJ2-1, reads DTGVSQNPRHKITKRGQNVTFRCDPISEHNRLYWYRQTLGQGPEFLTYFQNEAQLEKSRLLSDRFSAERPKGSFSTLEIQRTEQGDSAMYLCASSTGPTGDEQFFGPGTRLTVL.

The V call is TRBV6-6, the J call TRBJ1-5; 9 nucleotides align to TRBD1. The junction had 10 bases not matched to a gene; V was cut back by 5 bases and J by 5 bases. Germline CDR1 is MNHNY and CDR2 is SVGAGI (reference sequence). This CDR3 is 16 amino acids long. CDR3 sequence (DNA): TGTGCCAGCAGTCTACCACCGGGACAGGGAGATCAGCCCCAGCATTTT. Translation: CASSLPPGQGDQPQHF.

V and J are TRBV9 and TRBJ2-1; D unclear. The CDR3 is made up of 12 amino acids. Trimming left V 0 bases short and J 9 bases short, with 7 bases between. CDR1 is SGDLS, CDR2 YYNGEE, per germline. CDR3: CASSVDYGEQFF. CDR3 coding DNA: TGTGCCAGCAGCGTAGACTACGGTGAGCAGTTCTTC. The full variable domain, with the rest looked up from reference TRBV9 and TRBJ2-1, is DSGVTQTPKHLITATGQRVTLRCSPRSGDLSVYWYQQSLDQGLQFLIQYYNGEERAKGNILERFSAQQFPDLHSELNLSSLELGDSALYFCASSVDYGEQFFGPGTRLTVL.

This clone was detected only once. The V and J genes are TRBV10-3 and TRBJ1-5; 7 positions match TRBD1. CDR3 length equals 14 residues. Germline V gene data show CDR1 as ENHRY and CDR2 as SYGVKD. Trimming at V came to 0 bases and at J to 4 bases, leaving 0 bases not matched to a gene. CDR3 nucleotide sequence: TGTGCCATCAGTGAGTCACAGGGGAATCAGCCCCAGCATTTT. Translated, it gives CAISESQGNQPQHF.

The chain joins TRBV19 to TRBJ1-5, with TRBD1 as a possible D gene (5 bases). Between the trimmed V and J ends, which lost 3 bases and 5 bases, there was a span of 14 bases. Looked up from germline, CDR1 is LNHDA and CDR2 is SQIVND (reference sequence). The CDR3 length is 15 residues. The CDR3 DNA reads TGTGCCAGTAGTATGGGCAGGGTAGGCGATCAGCCCCAGCATTTT. Amino acid sequence: CASSMGRVGDQPQHF.

The chain has TRBV2 and TRBJ1-2; 9 nucleotides match TRBD1. The germline V gene has CDR1 SNHLY and CDR2 FYNNEI. The CDR3 consists of 17 residues. V gave up 5 bases and J gave up 5 bases; unmatched junction bases: 15. The chain's CDR3 is CASSRDREAPGRYGYTF. The CDR3 bases are TGTGCCAGCAGTCGGGACAGGGAGGCCCCTGGTCGGTATGGCTACACCTTC.